The T cell receptor (beta chain) described here comes from a study of T-cell memory formation after mild COVID-19. Turning to the study itself: The study found TCR clusters largely donor specific. Study-level findings and limits: Shrinking CD4+ clones were chiefly CM and EM; CD8+ ones were chiefly EMRA. Clones shrinking from day 15 to 85 showed even CD4/CD8 mixes; later expanders tilted CD4+. Detection of some responders pre-infection suggested pre-existing cross-reactive memory T cells participated.

This clonotype was seen a few times. Its matching antigen is unknown. A single record per CDR3 protein comes from TCRdb applying MiXCR to the 5' RACE reads. The sample shows hundreds of thousands of distinct CDR3 sequences, approximately 25% of them seen only once. V gave up 8 bases and J gave up 9 bases, with 22 bases separating them. This CDR3 region has 14 residues. Sequenced sample: PBMCs or a T cell subset sorted from them (not recorded which). This clonotype was obtained from an adult woman who had mild COVID-19 (a few samples of this study predate the infection). Cell type and time point are not known. The chain is built from TRBV12-3 or TRBV12-4 and TRBJ2-5; weak D call: TRBD1 (6 bases). The chain's CDR3 is CASGTEAGARAQYF. The CDR3 DNA sequence: TGTGCCAGCGGAACCGAGGCAGGGGCCCGGGCCCAGTACTTC.